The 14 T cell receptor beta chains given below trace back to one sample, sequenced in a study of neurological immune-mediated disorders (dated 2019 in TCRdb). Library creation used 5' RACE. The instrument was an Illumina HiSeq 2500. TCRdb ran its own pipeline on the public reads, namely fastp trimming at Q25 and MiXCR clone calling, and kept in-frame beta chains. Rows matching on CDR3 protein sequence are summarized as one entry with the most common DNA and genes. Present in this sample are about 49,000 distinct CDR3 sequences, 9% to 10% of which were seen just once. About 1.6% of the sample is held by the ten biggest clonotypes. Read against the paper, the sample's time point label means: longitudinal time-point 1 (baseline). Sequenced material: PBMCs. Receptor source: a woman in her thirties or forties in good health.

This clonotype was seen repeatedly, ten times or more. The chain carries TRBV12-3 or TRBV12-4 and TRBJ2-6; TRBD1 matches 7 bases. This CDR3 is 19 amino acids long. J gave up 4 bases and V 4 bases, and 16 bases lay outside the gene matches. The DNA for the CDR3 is TGTGCCAGCAGTTATCCTCCGGGACAGTTCGCTTCCGGGGCCAACGTCCTGACTTTC. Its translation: CASSYPPGQFASGANVLTF.

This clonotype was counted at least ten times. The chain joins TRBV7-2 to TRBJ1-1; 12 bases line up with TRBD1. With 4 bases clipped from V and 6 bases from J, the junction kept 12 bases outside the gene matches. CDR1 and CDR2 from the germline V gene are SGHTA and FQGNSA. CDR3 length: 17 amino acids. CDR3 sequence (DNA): TGTGCCAGCAGCTACCTCCCCGGGACAGGGGGCCGGGCTGAAGCTTTCTTT. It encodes CASSYLPGTGGRAEAFF. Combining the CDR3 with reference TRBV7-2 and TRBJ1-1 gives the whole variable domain GAGVSQSPSNKVTEKGKDVELRCDPISGHTALYWYRQSLGQGLEFLIYFQGNSAPDKSGLPSDRFSAERTGGSVSTLTIQRTQQEDSAVYLCASSYLPGTGGRAEAFFGQGTRLTVV.

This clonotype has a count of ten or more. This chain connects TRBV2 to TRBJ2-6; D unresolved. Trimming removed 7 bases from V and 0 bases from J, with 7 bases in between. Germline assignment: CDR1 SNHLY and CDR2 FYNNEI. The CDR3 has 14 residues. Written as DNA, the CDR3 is TGTGCCAGCATGACGAGCTCTGGGGCCAACGTCCTGACTTTC. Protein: CASMTSSGANVLTF.

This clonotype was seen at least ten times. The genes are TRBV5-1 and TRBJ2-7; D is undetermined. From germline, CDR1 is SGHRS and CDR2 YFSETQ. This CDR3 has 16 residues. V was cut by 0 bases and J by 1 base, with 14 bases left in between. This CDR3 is CASSLVSSTDSYEQYF. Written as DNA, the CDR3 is TGCGCCAGCAGCTTGGTGAGCTCCACGGATTCCTACGAGCAGTACTTC.

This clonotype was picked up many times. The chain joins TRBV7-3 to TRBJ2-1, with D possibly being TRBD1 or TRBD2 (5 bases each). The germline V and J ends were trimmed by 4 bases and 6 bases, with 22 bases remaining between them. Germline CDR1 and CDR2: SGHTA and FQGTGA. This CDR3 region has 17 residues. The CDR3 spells CASSYNPPGRSGNEQFF. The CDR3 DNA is TGTGCCAGCAGCTACAACCCCCCGGGACGTTCCGGCAATGAGCAGTTCTTC.

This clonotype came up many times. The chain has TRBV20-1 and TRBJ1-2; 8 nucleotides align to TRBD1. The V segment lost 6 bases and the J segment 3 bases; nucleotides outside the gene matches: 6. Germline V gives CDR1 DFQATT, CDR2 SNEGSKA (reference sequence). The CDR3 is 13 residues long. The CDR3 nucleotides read TGCAGTGCCCTCCACAGGGGGGACTATGGCTACACCTTC. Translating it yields CSALHRGDYGYTF.

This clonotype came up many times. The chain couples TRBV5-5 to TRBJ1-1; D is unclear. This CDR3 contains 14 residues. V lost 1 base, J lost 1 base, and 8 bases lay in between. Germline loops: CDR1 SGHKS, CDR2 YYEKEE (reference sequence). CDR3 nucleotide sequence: TGTGCCAGCAGCTTGATTTGGCCGAACACTGAAGCTTTCTTT. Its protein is CASSLIWPNTEAFF.

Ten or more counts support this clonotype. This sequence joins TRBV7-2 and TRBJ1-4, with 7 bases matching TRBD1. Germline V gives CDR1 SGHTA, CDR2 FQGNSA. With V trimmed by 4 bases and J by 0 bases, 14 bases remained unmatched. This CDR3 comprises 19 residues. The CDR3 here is CASSSALGTVFATNEKLFF. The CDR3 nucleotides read TGTGCCAGCAGCTCAGCCCTGGGGACAGTTTTTGCAACTAATGAAAAACTGTTTTTT.

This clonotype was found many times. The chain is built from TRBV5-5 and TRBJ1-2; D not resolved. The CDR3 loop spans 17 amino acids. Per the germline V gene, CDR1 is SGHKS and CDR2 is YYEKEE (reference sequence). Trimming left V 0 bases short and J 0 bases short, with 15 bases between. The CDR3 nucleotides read TGTGCCAGCAGCTTGGAACTGTTTCCCTCAGCTAACTATGGCTACACCTTC. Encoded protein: CASSLELFPSANYGYTF.

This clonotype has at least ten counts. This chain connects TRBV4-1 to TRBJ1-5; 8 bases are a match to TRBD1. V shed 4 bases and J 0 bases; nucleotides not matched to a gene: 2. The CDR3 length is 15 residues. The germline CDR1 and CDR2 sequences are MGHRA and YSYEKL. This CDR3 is CASSPGQDSNQPQHF. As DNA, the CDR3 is TGCGCCAGCAGCCCGGGACAGGATAGCAATCAGCCCCAGCATTTT.

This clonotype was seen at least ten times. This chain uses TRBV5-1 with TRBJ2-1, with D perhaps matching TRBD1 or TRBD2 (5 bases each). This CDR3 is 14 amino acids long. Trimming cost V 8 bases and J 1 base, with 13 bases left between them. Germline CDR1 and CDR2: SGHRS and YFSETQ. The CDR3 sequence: CASSGTPSYNEQFF. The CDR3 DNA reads TGCGCCAGTTCTGGGACCCCATCCTACAATGAGCAGTTCTTC.

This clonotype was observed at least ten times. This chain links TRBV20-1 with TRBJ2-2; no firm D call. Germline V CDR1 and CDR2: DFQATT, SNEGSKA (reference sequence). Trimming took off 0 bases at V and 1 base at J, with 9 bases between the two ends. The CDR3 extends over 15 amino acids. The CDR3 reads CSARDLLMNTGELFF. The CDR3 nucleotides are TGCAGTGCTAGAGATCTTCTTATGAACACCGGGGAGCTGTTTTTT.

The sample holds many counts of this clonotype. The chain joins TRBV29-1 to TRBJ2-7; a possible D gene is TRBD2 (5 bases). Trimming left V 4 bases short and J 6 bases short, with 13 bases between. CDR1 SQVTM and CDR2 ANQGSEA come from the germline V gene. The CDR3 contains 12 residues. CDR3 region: CSVVAMSGEQYF. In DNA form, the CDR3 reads TGCAGCGTTGTGGCTATGAGCGGCGAGCAGTACTTC.

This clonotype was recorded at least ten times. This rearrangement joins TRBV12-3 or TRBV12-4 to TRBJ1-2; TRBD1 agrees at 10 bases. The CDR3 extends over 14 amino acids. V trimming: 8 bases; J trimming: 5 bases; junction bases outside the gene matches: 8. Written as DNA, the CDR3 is TGTGCCAGCTCCGAGGGACAGGGGCGGTATGGCTACACCTTC. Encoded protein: CASSEGQGRYGYTF.